The next 26 T cell receptor beta chains were all read from a single sample in a study of neurological immune-mediated disorders. MiXCR was run by TCRdb on the 5' RACE reads, yielding one entry per CDR3 protein. The table records some 57,000 distinct CDR3 sequences, 4% to 6% of them present only once. The sequencing sample was made of PBMCs. The receptors stem from a woman between 45 and 60 years old with multiple sclerosis.

This clonotype was counted many times. V usage is TRBV6-5 and J usage is TRBJ2-1; the D call may be TRBD1 or TRBD2 (5 bases each). Germline CDR1 is MNHEY and CDR2 is SVGAGI. V was pared by 6 bases and J by 2 bases, with 8 bases between. The CDR3 is 13 residues long. The CDR3 DNA sequence: TGTGCCAGCAGCATGGGGGCCTACAATGAGCAGTTCTTC. Its protein product is CASSMGAYNEQFF.

The chain joins TRBV18 to TRBJ2-1; the match to TRBD1 covers 9 bases. The CDR3 spans 16 residues. Germline lookup yields CDR1 KGHSH and CDR2 LQKENI. Germline trimming cut 5 bases from V and 0 bases from J; bases unmatched to any gene: 5. The CDR3 bases are TGTGCCAGCTCAGTGACAGGGGGTAGCTCCTACAATGAGCAGTTCTTC. This codes for CASSVTGGSSYNEQFF.

This clonotype has just a few counts. The chain joins TRBV20-1 to TRBJ2-3; 10 nucleotides match TRBD2. The CDR3 covers 14 residues. After removal of 6 bases from V and 2 bases from J, the junction contained 5 bases not matched to a gene. In germline, CDR1 is DFQATT, CDR2 SNEGSKA (reference sequence). In DNA, the CDR3 is TGCAGTGCCCGGACTAGCGGTTACACAGATACGCAGTATTTT. This encodes CSARTSGYTDTQYF.

This clonotype was observed a few times. The chain uses TRBV12-3 or TRBV12-4 and TRBJ1-2; D is unresolved. Trimming stripped 3 bases from V and 2 bases from J, with 7 bases between. This CDR3 is 13 amino acids long. The chain's CDR3 is CASSFEVNYGYTF. The CDR3 DNA is TGTGCCAGCAGTTTCGAAGTCAACTATGGCTACACCTTC.

This chain links TRBV7-9 with TRBJ2-7; D is possibly TRBD2 (6 bases). Germline-derived CDR1 and CDR2 are SEHNR and FQNEAQ (reference sequence). V was trimmed by 4 bases and J by 6 bases, leaving 13 bases between them. The CDR3 sequence is 13 residues long. The CDR3, as DNA: TGTGCCAGCAGCTCAACCCCGGGGGTCGAGCAGTACTTC. Encoded protein: CASSSTPGVEQYF.

The sample holds many counts of this clonotype. The rearrangement links TRBV9 to TRBJ2-5; TRBD2 aligns across 10 bases. Germline V gene sequence: CDR1 SGDLS, CDR2 YYNGEE. The J segment lost 7 bases and the V segment lost 0 bases, leaving 18 bases of the junction unmatched. The CDR3 is 19 amino acids. CDR3 coding DNA: TGTGCCAGCAGCGTAGCCCCCTCTCTAGCGGGGGCGCCGGGAGGGACCCAGTACTTC. It is translated as CASSVAPSLAGAPGGTQYF.

This clonotype was seen at least ten times. CDR3 protein: CASSFEGHRTDTQYF. CDR3 nucleotide sequence: TGCGCCAGCAGCTTCGAAGGACATCGCACAGATACGCAGTATTTT. The chain joins TRBV5-1 to TRBJ2-3; D perhaps matches TRBD1 (5 bases). Germline CDR1 SGHRS, CDR2 YFSETQ. This CDR3 region has 15 residues. The V gene lost 2 bases and the J gene lost 1 base, with 11 bases spanning the gap. Drawing the rest from reference TRBV5-1 and TRBJ2-3, the complete variable domain is KAGVTQTPRYLIKTRGQQVTLSCSPISGHRSVSWYQQTPGQGLQFLFEYFSETQRNKGNFPGRFSGRQFSNSRSEMNVSTLELGDSALYLCASSFEGHRTDTQYFGPGTRLTVL.

The sample holds many counts of this clonotype. The rearrangement joins TRBV10-3 to TRBJ2-5, with D hard to call. V was clipped by 1 base and J by 3 bases, with 6 bases between them. CDR1 ENHRY and CDR2 SYGVKD come from the germline V gene. The CDR3 extends over 13 amino acids. The CDR3 loop reads CAISEFLEETQYF. In DNA, the CDR3 is TGTGCCATCAGTGAGTTTCTAGAAGAGACCCAGTACTTC.

In this sample, this clonotype turned up many times. The chain links TRBV6-5 to TRBJ2-7, with D possibly TRBD2 on 5 matching bases. CDR1 and CDR2 (germline): MNHEY, SVGAGI. This CDR3 has 15 residues. Trimming cost V 8 bases and J 3 bases, with 20 bases left between them. The CDR3 loop reads CASGRVGMSGYEQYF. CDR3 bases: TGTGCCAGCGGCCGTGTGGGGATGAGCGGCTACGAGCAGTACTTC.

This clonotype was seen ten or more times. The chain links TRBV20-1 to TRBJ1-4; D call uncertain. Looked up from germline, CDR1 is DFQATT and CDR2 is SNEGSKA (reference sequence). The CDR3 length is 14 residues. V dropped 6 bases and J dropped 7 bases, with 18 bases sitting between them. CDR3 nucleotide sequence: TGCAGTGCCGGGATGCTGGGGTTAAGTGAAAAACTGTTTTTT. The encoded protein is CSAGMLGLSEKLFF.

In its sample, this clonotype was seen many times. The chain couples TRBV2 to TRBJ1-1; D might be TRBD1 (6 bases). The CDR3 has 10 amino acids. CDR1 is SNHLY, CDR2 FYNNEI, per germline. V was cut by 9 bases and J by 11 bases, with 13 bases left in between. This CDR3 reads CASLQGLAFF. DNA for the CDR3: TGTGCCAGTCTACAGGGTTTGGCTTTCTTT.

There are many counts of this clonotype. The chain links TRBV7-2 to TRBJ2-2; TRBD1 aligns across 9 bases. This CDR3 contains 14 residues. V dropped 1 base and J dropped 7; count of bases not matched to a gene: 1. Looked up from germline, CDR1 is SGHTA and CDR2 is FQGNSA. DNA for the CDR3: TGTGCCAGCAGCTTAGTGACAGGGGGCGGGGAGCTGTTTTTT. It encodes CASSLVTGGGELFF.

There are many counts of this clonotype. The chain recombines TRBV7-6 with TRBJ2-1; 9 bases are a match to TRBD2. Germline CDR1 SGHVS, CDR2 FNYEAQ. There are 15 residues in the CDR3. Losses at the gene ends were 5 bases for V and 7 bases for J; bases not matched to a gene: 9. CDR3 in amino acids: CASSPAGGTVNEQFF. The CDR3 bases are TGTGCCAGCAGCCCAGCGGGGGGCACGGTAAATGAGCAGTTCTTC.

This clonotype has at least ten counts. The chain links TRBV20-1 to TRBJ1-4; the D gene is possibly TRBD1 (5 bases). The germline V and J ends were trimmed by 7 bases and 2 bases, with 11 bases remaining between them. The CDR3 spans 13 residues. The germline V gene has CDR1 DFQATT and CDR2 SNEGSKA (reference sequence). The CDR3 protein is CSGIGGTNEKLFF. The CDR3 coding sequence is TGCAGTGGCATCGGGGGGACTAATGAAAAACTGTTTTTT.

In its sample, this clonotype was seen many times. This chain joins TRBV5-1 and TRBJ2-1; 7 nucleotides agree with TRBD2. This CDR3 has 17 residues. Germline values: CDR1 SGHRS, CDR2 YFSETQ. The J segment lost 1 base and the V segment lost 0 bases, leaving 7 bases of the junction unmatched. The CDR3 nucleotides are TGCGCCAGCAGCTTGGTGGACGGGGGGAGGTCCTACAATGAGCAGTTCTTC. Translated: CASSLVDGGRSYNEQFF.

This chain uses TRBV20-1 with TRBJ1-2; D not resolved. CDR1 and CDR2 (germline): DFQATT, SNEGSKA (reference sequence). This CDR3 region has 11 residues. Written as DNA, the CDR3 is TGCACCGAGGACCTCACGGGAGGCTACACCTTC. Translation: CTEDLTGGYTF.

At least ten counts were recorded for this clonotype. The chain couples TRBV7-2 to TRBJ1-1, with D hard to call. The CDR3 covers 14 residues. Germline assignment: CDR1 SGHTA and CDR2 FQGNSA. Trimming pared 0 bases from V and 4 bases from J, leaving 9 bases between. CDR3 sequence: CASSLALRSTEAFF. In DNA, the CDR3 is TGTGCCAGCAGCTTAGCGCTGAGGAGCACTGAAGCTTTCTTT.

CDR3 loop: CSARDRGVNSPLHF. CDR3 sequence (DNA): TGCAGTGCTAGAGACCGGGGGGTAAATTCACCCCTCCACTTT. The J gene is TRBJ1-6, the V gene TRBV20-1; a possible D gene is TRBD1 (5 bases). Germline loops: CDR1 DFQATT, CDR2 SNEGSKA (reference sequence). The germline V and J ends were trimmed by 0 bases and 7 bases, with 10 bases remaining between them. There are 14 residues in the CDR3.

This clonotype was found many times. The chain employs TRBV7-3 and TRBJ2-1, with D maybe TRBD2 (6 bases). Germline V gene sequence: CDR1 SGHTA, CDR2 FQGTGA. Trimming removed 3 bases at V and 7 bases at J, with 10 bases between. This CDR3 region has 13 residues. The CDR3 DNA reads TGTGCCAGCAGCTTCGTTCGGGGGAATGAGCAGTTCTTC. Protein product: CASSFVRGNEQFF. The full variable domain, with the rest looked up from reference TRBV7-3 and TRBJ2-1, is GAGVSQTPSNKVTEKGKYVELRCDPISGHTALYWYRQSLGQGPEFLIYFQGTGAADDSGLPNDRFFAVRPEGSVSTLKIQRTERGDSAVYLCASSFVRGNEQFFGPGTRLTVL.

The J gene is TRBJ2-2, the V gene TRBV12-3 or TRBV12-4; TRBD1 aligns across 8 bases. CDR3 length: 16 amino acids. V dropped 5 bases and J dropped 0; count of bases not matched to a gene: 5. The CDR3 DNA sequence: TGTGCCAGCAGTCTCTACAGGGGGACGAACACCGGGGAGCTGTTTTTT. Translated: CASSLYRGTNTGELFF.

In this sample, this clonotype turned up many times. The rearrangement uses TRBV20-1 and TRBJ2-3; D is tentatively TRBD1 or TRBD2 (5 bases each). Trimming removed 5 bases at V and 10 bases at J, with 19 bases between. Germline assignment: CDR1 DFQATT and CDR2 SNEGSKA (reference sequence). This CDR3 comprises 13 residues. The CDR3 coding sequence is TGCAGTGCTCTCGACAGTGGGGAGAGCCCGCAGTATTTT. Its protein product is CSALDSGESPQYF.

The V gene is TRBV12-3 or TRBV12-4, the J gene TRBJ2-3; 7 bases are shared with TRBD1. V dropped 6 bases and J dropped 0; count of bases not matched to a gene: 3. This CDR3 region has 14 residues. CDR3 nucleotide sequence: TGTGCCAGCAGGCGAGGGGGCAGCACAGATACGCAGTATTTT. It yields the protein CASRRGGSTDTQYF.

Ten or more counts support this clonotype. The DNA of the CDR3 is TGTGCCAGCAGTCCAAACAGGGGTGACACTGAAGCTTTCTTT. Encoded protein: CASSPNRGDTEAFF. The chain links TRBV6-5 to TRBJ1-1; 7 bases are a match to TRBD1. This CDR3 has 14 residues. Germline V gene sequence: CDR1 MNHEY, CDR2 SVGAGI. The ends lost 5 bases at V and 3 bases at J; junction bases unmatched: 6.

The table lists this clonotype with a few counts. The rearrangement links TRBV29-1 to TRBJ1-4; a weak D match, TRBD1 (6 bases). This CDR3 contains 12 residues. Germline CDR1 and CDR2: SQVTM and ANQGSEA. V lost 6 bases and J lost 8, with 13 bases in between. Written as DNA, the CDR3 is TGCAGCGTAGGGGGGGGCGGAGAAAAACTGTTTTTT. It is translated as CSVGGGGEKLFF.

This clonotype was seen many times. V gene TRBV6-2 or TRBV6-3 combines with J gene TRBJ2-2, with a tentative D call TRBD2 (6 bases). Germline lookup yields CDR1 MNHEY and CDR2 SVGEGT. V was cut by 10 bases and J by 0 bases, with 15 bases left in between. The CDR3 has 15 amino acids. CDR3 DNA sequence: TGTGCCACCGCCCTCCCGGGGGCGAACACCGGGGAGCTGTTTTTT. Translated: CATALPGANTGELFF.

This clonotype was picked up many times. The J gene is TRBJ2-2, the V gene TRBV6-6; D is unresolved. Trimming took 2 bases from V and 7 from J, leaving 11 bases between them. This CDR3 region has 14 residues. The germline V gene encodes CDR1 MNHNY and CDR2 SVGAGI (reference sequence). The CDR3 loop reads CASSYGFVVGELFF. Here the CDR3 DNA reads TGTGCCAGCAGTTACGGATTCGTCGTCGGGGAGCTGTTTTTT.